The present entry profiles one T cell receptor (beta chain) with its context. Its antigen remains unknown. This sample was included in a study of CD8 T cells in Susac syndrome. The germline CDR1 and CDR2 sequences are SGHNT and YYREEE (reference sequence). The CDR3 is made up of 13 amino acids. V was shortened by 0 bases and J by 7 bases, with 10 bases between the two germline ends. General study findings and limits: The study conceded that its TCR sequencing and HLA analysis involved relatively few individuals.

Reverse transcription of roughly 0.45 to 1 ug RNA used random hexamers. Multiplex PCR with immunoSEQ amplified the TCR beta CDR3 across 54 Vbeta and 13 Jbeta. A single record per CDR3 protein comes from TCRdb applying MiXCR to the immunoSEQ multiplex PCR reads. Here the sample spans 200,000 or so distinct CDR3 sequences, 95% being singletons. Sequencing targeted TCR beta in T cells from blood (CD8+ and CD4+). TEMRA cells were FACS-enriched, while CD8+ and CD4+ T cells were negatively isolated. This TCR was sampled from a human donor with multiple sclerosis. The sample taken for sequencing was CD4+ T cells from PBMCs. The rearrangement uses TRBV5-4 and TRBJ1-2; D may be TRBD1 (6 bases). CDR3 bases: TGTGCCAGCAGCTTGGCCGGGACAACTGGCTACACCTTC. This translates into CASSLAGTTGYTF.